The 2 T cell receptor beta chains below were found in one sample sequenced in a study of cytomegalovirus exposure and HLA in healthy donors. Amplification used 60 Vbeta primers and 13 Jbeta primers. Repertoires were generated with immunoSEQ multiplex PCR, while TCRdb's copy carries only in-frame clones and drops some. The sample contains fewer than 140,000 clones, over 75% of which appear only once. Sequencing was carried out using PBMCs. These receptors all stem from a man between 60 and 70 years old in good health and CMV-seronegative.

V and J are TRBV5-6 and TRBJ1-6; 7 bases agree with TRBD1. The CDR3 runs 16 residues. From germline, CDR1 is SGHDT and CDR2 YYEEEE. The ends lost 0 bases at V and 6 bases at J; junction bases unmatched: 6. The CDR3 region is CASSLGPGQFNSPLHF. In DNA, the CDR3 is TGTGCCAGCAGCTTGGGCCCGGGACAGTTTAATTCACCCCTCCACTTT.

V and J are TRBV14 and TRBJ2-5; TRBD2 agrees at 8 bases. The CDR3 sequence is 17 residues long. V trimming: 5 bases; J trimming: 0 bases; junction bases outside the gene matches: 11. The V gene's germline CDR1 is SGHDN and CDR2 FVKESK. The CDR3 nucleotides are TGTGCCAGCAGCTTCACCCTGACTAGCGCAGACCAAGAGACCCAGTACTTC. Translation: CASSFTLTSADQETQYF.